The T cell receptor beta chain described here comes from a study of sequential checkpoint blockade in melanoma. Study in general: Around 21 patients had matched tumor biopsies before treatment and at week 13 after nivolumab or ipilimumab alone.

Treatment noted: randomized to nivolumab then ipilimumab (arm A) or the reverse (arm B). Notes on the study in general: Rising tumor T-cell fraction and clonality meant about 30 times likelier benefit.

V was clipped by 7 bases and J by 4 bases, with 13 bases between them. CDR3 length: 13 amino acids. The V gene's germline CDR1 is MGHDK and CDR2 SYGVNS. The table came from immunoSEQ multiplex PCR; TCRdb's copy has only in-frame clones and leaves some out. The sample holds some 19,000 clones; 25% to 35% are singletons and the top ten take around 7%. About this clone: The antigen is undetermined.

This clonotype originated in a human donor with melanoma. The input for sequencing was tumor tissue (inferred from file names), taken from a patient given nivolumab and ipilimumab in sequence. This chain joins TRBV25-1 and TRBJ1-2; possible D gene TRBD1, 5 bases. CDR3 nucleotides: TGTGCCAGCAAAAAAGGGGAGGGCTATGGCTACACCTTC. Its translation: CASKKGEGYGYTF.